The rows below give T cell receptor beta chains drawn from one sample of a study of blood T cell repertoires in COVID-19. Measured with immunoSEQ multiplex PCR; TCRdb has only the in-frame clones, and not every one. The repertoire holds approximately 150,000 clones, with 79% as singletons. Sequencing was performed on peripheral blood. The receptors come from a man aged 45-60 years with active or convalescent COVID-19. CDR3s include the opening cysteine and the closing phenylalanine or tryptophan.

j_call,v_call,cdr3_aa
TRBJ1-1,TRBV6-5,CASSYMARGGNTEAFF
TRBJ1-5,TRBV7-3,CASSLMARGVDQPQHF
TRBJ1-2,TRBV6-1,CASSEQQVANYGYTF
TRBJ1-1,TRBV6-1,CASSEYLTDGNTEAFF
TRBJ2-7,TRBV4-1,CASSHRLTGRGDEQYF
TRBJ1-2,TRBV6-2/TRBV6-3,CASSYKGNGYTF
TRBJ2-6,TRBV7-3,CASSLIPREQGVRGANVLTF
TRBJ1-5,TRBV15,CATARDRDPRNQPQHF
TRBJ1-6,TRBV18,CASSPRQGRDSPLHF
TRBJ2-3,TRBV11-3,CASSDRAGPHTQYF
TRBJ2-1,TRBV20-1,CSASTGNAYNEQFF
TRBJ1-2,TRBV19,CASSTGTGGDGYTF
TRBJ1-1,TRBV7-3,CASSYSRGGTEAFF